In its sample, the clone carrying this TCR beta chain was seen once. Its antigen remains unknown. This record belongs to a study of Ad26.COV2.S vaccination and SARS-CoV-2 variants. Study context: Donor got 5x10^10 or 1x10^11 viral particles of Ad26.COV2.S.

Study conclusions and caveats: It was reported that spike-specific CD8+ and CD4+ T cell responses were substantially broad after vaccination.

The data were produced by immunoSEQ multiplex PCR, yet TCRdb's version contains in-frame clones alone and is incomplete. Found here are roughly 460,000 clones, about nine tenths of them singletons; the top ten hold about 1.5%. Noted treatment: around 19 received Ad26.COV2.S at low or high dose, single or two shots; about 5 received placebo; per-sample allocation not given. Vaccine and placebo recipients were sampled on day 63 after the first injection. Sequenced here: peripheral blood, sampled in a trial of Ad26.COV2.S vaccine versus placebo. The receptor was derived from a person aged 18-65 years who received the Ad26.COV2.S COVID-19 vaccine or a placebo.

CDR3 nucleotide sequence: TGTGCCAGCAGCTTAATCGGGTGGGGAGAGACCCAGTACTTC. This translates into CASSLIGWGETQYF. This chain joins TRBV7-3 and TRBJ2-5, with D uncertain. V was cut by 1 base and J by 4 bases, with 10 bases left in between. Germline V gene lookup returns CDR1 SGHTA and CDR2 FQGTGA. The CDR3 totals 14 residues.